This T cell receptor (beta chain) appears in the sequencing data of a study of Ad26.COV2.S vaccination and SARS-CoV-2 variants. For the study at large: Dosing was one shot or two shots 56 days apart.

The treatment is: some 20 received Ad26.COV2.S at low or high dose, single or two shots; about 5 received placebo; per-sample allocation not given. Sampling occurred on day 63 after the first vaccine or placebo injection. Donation was by an adult aged 18-55 years who was in Boston. TCRdb's table, derived via immunoSEQ multiplex PCR, lists solely in-frame clones and lacks some. The table records about half a million clones, 89% of them present only once. Germline CDR1 reads SGHVS; CDR2 reads FQNEAQ. Trimming shortened V by 1 base and J by 6 bases, and 13 bases separated the two germline ends. The CDR3 is made up of 16 amino acids.

The receptor was derived from a person aged 18 to 65 who received the Ad26.COV2.S COVID-19 vaccine or a placebo. The rearrangement uses TRBV7-8 and TRBJ1-6, with a possible D match to TRBD1 (5 bases). This sample comprised peripheral blood, obtained in a trial of Ad26.COV2.S vaccine versus placebo. The CDR3, as DNA: TGTGCCAGCAGCTTAGTCCCAGGGCACGGTAATTCACCCCTCCACTTT. It codes for CASSLVPGHGNSPLHF.